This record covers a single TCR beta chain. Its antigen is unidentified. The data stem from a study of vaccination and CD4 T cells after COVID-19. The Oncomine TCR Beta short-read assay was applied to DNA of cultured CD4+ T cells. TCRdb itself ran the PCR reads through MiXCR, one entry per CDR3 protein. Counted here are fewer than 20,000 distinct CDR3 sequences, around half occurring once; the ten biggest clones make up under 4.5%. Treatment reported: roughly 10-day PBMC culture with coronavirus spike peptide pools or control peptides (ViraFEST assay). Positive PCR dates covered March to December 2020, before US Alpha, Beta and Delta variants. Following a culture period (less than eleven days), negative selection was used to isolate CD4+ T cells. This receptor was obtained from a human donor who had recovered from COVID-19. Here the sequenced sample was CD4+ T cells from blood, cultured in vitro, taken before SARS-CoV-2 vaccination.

CDR3: CASRITFSGFYEQYF. As DNA, the CDR3 is TGTGCCAGCAGAATTACCTTTAGCGGCTTCTACGAGCAGTACTTC. The genes are TRBV6-1 and TRBJ2-7; D is possibly TRBD2 (6 bases). The V gene's germline CDR1 is MNHNS and CDR2 SASEGT. This CDR3 is built from 15 residues. Trimming took off 6 bases at V and 3 bases at J, with 18 bases between the two ends.